The text below deals with one T cell receptor beta chain. Its antigen is unidentified. Germline-derived CDR1 and CDR2 are SGHAT and FQNNGV. This CDR3 has 13 residues. V was pared by 6 bases and J by 1 base, with 10 bases between. This sample is drawn from a study of OX40 agonist ivuxolimab in advanced cancers. Study information: The patients' treatment was ivuxolimab, an agonistic anti-OX40 (CD134) antibody. The group had a mean age of roughly 56 years, ranged from about 20 to 79, and was 75% to 85% male. Study-level points and caveats: CD8+ T cells (on average) carried more expanded clones than CD4+ T cells.

Clones were read by immunoSEQ multiplex PCR, and TCRdb kept only the in-frame ones, dropping some. The repertoire includes approximately 72,000 clones, almost 90% of them detected once, and 0.86% sits in the top ten. This chain connects TRBV11-2 to TRBJ2-7; D ambiguous. This sequence was found in an adult with an advanced solid tumor such as melanoma, head and neck, liver or kidney cancer. Here the sequenced sample was CD4+ or CD8+ T cells sorted from blood, taken in a trial of the OX40 agonist ivuxolimab. CDR3 in DNA: TGTGCCAGCAGACCACCGCTGTCCTACGAGCAGTACTTC. It codes for CASRPPLSYEQYF.